The 26 T cell receptor beta chains below come from one sample, sequenced in a study of blood T cell repertoires in COVID-19. The data were produced by immunoSEQ multiplex PCR, yet TCRdb's version contains in-frame clones alone and is incomplete. Among under 200,000 clones listed, 87% were seen once. Specimen: peripheral blood. The receptors derive from a woman in her 70s with COVID-19, enrolled during active disease.

The chain couples TRBV4-1 to TRBJ1-4; 11 nucleotides match TRBD1. Looked up from germline, CDR1 is MGHRA and CDR2 is YSYEKL. CDR3 length: 14 residues. Trimming cost V 3 bases and J 10 bases; bases outside gene matches: 4. The chain's CDR3 is CASSHGDRGGKLFF. In nucleotides, the CDR3 is TGCGCCAGCAGCCACGGGGACAGGGGGGGAAAACTGTTTTTT.

This clone was picked up one time. The V gene is TRBV7-3, the J gene TRBJ2-1, with a possible D match to TRBD2 (7 bases). CDR3 size: 16 residues. Per germline, CDR1 SGHTA and CDR2 FQGTGA. The V and J ends lost 5 bases and 5 bases respectively, with 19 bases between them. The CDR3 DNA reads as TGTGCCAGCAGCCCACAAGGGGGGGCCGTAGACAATGAGCAGTTCTTC. It translates to CASSPQGGAVDNEQFF.

This chain connects TRBV7-2 to TRBJ2-2; the D gene is possibly TRBD2 (7 bases). The CDR3 has 16 amino acids. The V end was cut by 1 base, the J end by 2 bases, with 11 bases between. Germline values: CDR1 SGHTA, CDR2 FQGNSA. For the CDR3, the DNA is TGTGCCAGCAGCTTAGAGGGGGGGACAAACACCGGGGAGCTGTTTTTT. Its translation: CASSLEGGTNTGELFF. Complete variable domain (other parts from reference TRBV7-2 and TRBJ2-2): GAGVSQSPSNKVTEKGKDVELRCDPISGHTALYWYRQSLGQGLEFLIYFQGNSAPDKSGLPSDRFSAERTGGSVSTLTIQRTQQEDSAVYLCASSLEGGTNTGELFFGEGSRLTVL.

The chain links TRBV30 to TRBJ2-3; 8 positions agree with TRBD1. The J segment lost 6 bases and the V segment lost 2 bases, leaving 7 bases of the junction unmatched. There are 14 residues in the CDR3. Germline loops: CDR1 GTSNPN, CDR2 SVGIG (reference sequence). The CDR3 nucleotides are TGTGCCTGGAGTATTGGACAGGGTGGGGATACGCAGTATTTT. It specifies CAWSIGQGGDTQYF.

The chain carries TRBV28 and TRBJ2-3; D is uncertain. Per germline, CDR1 MDHEN and CDR2 SYDVKM. V was trimmed by 8 bases and J by 0 bases, leaving 12 bases between them. CDR3 length equals 14 residues. CDR3 in amino acids: CASARSFSTDTQYF. The CDR3 DNA is TGTGCCAGCGCACGGTCCTTTAGCACAGATACGCAGTATTTT.

This sequence joins TRBV5-5 and TRBJ1-2, with 8 bases identical to TRBD1. J gave up 7 bases and V 4 bases, and 9 bases lay outside the gene matches. There are 14 residues in the CDR3. Germline assignment: CDR1 SGHKS and CDR2 YYEKEE (reference sequence). CDR3 DNA sequence: TGTGCCAGCAGCCTAGGGACAGGCGGTTTTGGCTACACCTTC. It is translated as CASSLGTGGFGYTF.

This chain connects TRBV28 to TRBJ2-6; 10 nucleotides agree with TRBD1. The germline V gene has CDR1 MDHEN and CDR2 SYDVKM. There are 18 residues in the CDR3. J gave up 2 bases and V 6 bases, and 10 bases lay outside the gene matches. The CDR3 region is CASRNRDRGQTGANVLTF. CDR3 in DNA: TGTGCCAGCAGGAACCGGGACAGGGGTCAGACTGGGGCCAACGTCCTGACTTTC.

This clone was seen only once. The chain is built from TRBV27 and TRBJ1-6, with D perhaps TRBD1 (6 bases). Trimming removed 5 bases from V and 4 bases from J, with 18 bases in between. Germline V gene data show CDR1 as MNHEY and CDR2 as SMNVEV (reference sequence). The CDR3 is 17 residues long. Here the CDR3 reads CASSPLGQRVYNSPLHF. The CDR3 nucleotides read TGTGCCAGCAGTCCCTTAGGACAGCGCGTATATAATTCACCCCTCCACTTT.

This chain links TRBV28 with TRBJ2-7; 8 bases are a match to TRBD1. CDR1 is MDHEN, CDR2 SYDVKM, per germline. The J segment lost 4 bases and the V segment lost 2 bases, leaving 7 bases of the junction unmatched. The CDR3 runs 15 residues. This CDR3 reads CASSLPGTGNYEQYF. As DNA, the CDR3 is TGTGCCAGCAGTTTACCTGGGACAGGTAATTACGAGCAGTACTTC. Full variable domain (missing parts from reference TRBV28 and TRBJ2-7): DVKVTQSSRYLVKRTGEKVFLECVQDMDHENMFWYRQDPGLGLRLIYFSYDVKMKEKGDIPEGYSVSREKKERFSLILESASTNQTSMYLCASSLPGTGNYEQYFGPGTRLTVT.

The chain carries TRBV6-1 and TRBJ1-5, with no clear D. Germline V gene sequence: CDR1 MNHNS, CDR2 SASEGT. Trimming pared 0 bases from V and 2 bases from J, leaving 8 bases between. The CDR3 covers 15 residues. The CDR3 reads CASSEAPMGNQPQHF. The DNA for the CDR3 is TGTGCCAGCAGTGAAGCGCCTATGGGCAATCAGCCCCAGCATTTT.

The chain employs TRBV7-6 and TRBJ2-2; D is perhaps TRBD1 (5 bases). This CDR3 spans 13 amino acids. V lost 1 base and J 5 bases, leaving 5 bases between the germline ends. CDR1 and CDR2 (germline): SGHVS, FNYEAQ. CDR3 loop: CASSLDRTGELFF. The CDR3 DNA follows: TGTGCCAGCAGCTTAGACAGGACCGGGGAGCTGTTTTTT.

The chain carries TRBV7-3 and TRBJ2-3, with 12 bases lining up with TRBD1. V was clipped by 5 bases and J by 6 bases; unmatched bases: 6. Germline V CDR1 and CDR2: SGHTA, FQGTGA. CDR3 length equals 15 residues. Written as DNA, the CDR3 is TGTGCCAGCAGCCCAACCGGGACAGGGGGCGATACGCAGTATTTT. It codes for CASSPTGTGGDTQYF.

The chain uses TRBV2 and TRBJ2-5; D perhaps matches TRBD1 (5 bases). The germline V gene has CDR1 SNHLY and CDR2 FYNNEI. The CDR3 contains 12 residues. Trimming cost V 8 bases and J 4 bases, with 11 bases left between them. The CDR3 region is CASRGQGETQYF. CDR3 coding DNA: TGTGCCAGCCGAGGACAAGGAGAGACCCAGTACTTC.

This rearrangement joins TRBV5-4 to TRBJ2-3, with D unclear. V was trimmed by 5 bases and J by 2 bases, leaving 6 bases between them. The CDR3 has 12 amino acids. CDR1 and CDR2 (germline): SGHNT, YYREEE (reference sequence). The CDR3 DNA reads TGTGCCAGCAGTCGAGACACAGATACGCAGTATTTT. Protein sequence: CASSRDTDTQYF.

The chain carries TRBV4-1 and TRBJ2-7; no clear D. The CDR3 is 13 residues long. V lost 2 bases to trimming and J lost 2 bases, with 7 bases between them. CDR1 is MGHRA and CDR2 is YSYEKL in the germline V gene. The CDR3 loop reads CASSQTNTYEQYF. The CDR3 DNA sequence: TGCGCCAGCAGCCAAACAAACACCTACGAGCAGTACTTC.

This clone occurred once. The chain joins TRBV5-1 to TRBJ2-7; possibly TRBD2 for D (6 bases). The V end lost 5 bases, the J end lost 0 bases, and 12 bases lay between the germline ends. The germline V gene encodes CDR1 SGHRS and CDR2 YFSETQ. The CDR3 extends over 14 amino acids. Here the CDR3 DNA reads TGCGCCAGCAGTGGGGACGGGAGCTCCTACGAGCAGTACTTC. This codes for CASSGDGSSYEQYF.

The chain recombines TRBV27 with TRBJ1-2; D ambiguous. Trimming removed 4 bases at V and 5 bases at J, with 11 bases between. Germline-derived CDR1 and CDR2 are MNHEY and SMNVEV (reference sequence). The CDR3 is 13 amino acids. The CDR3, as DNA: TGTGCCAGCAGTTCCGGGAGACCTTATGGCTACACCTTC. It yields the protein CASSSGRPYGYTF.

The chain has TRBV18 and TRBJ2-5; 7 bases align to TRBD2. Germline loops: CDR1 KGHSH, CDR2 LQKENI. J lost 2 bases, V lost 3 bases, and 6 bases had no gene match. CDR3 size: 15 residues. The CDR3 is CASSPGWGGQETQYF. The CDR3 nucleotides read TGTGCCAGCTCACCTGGCTGGGGGGGACAAGAGACCCAGTACTTC.

The J gene is TRBJ2-3, the V gene TRBV2; D is perhaps TRBD1 (8 bases). CDR1 SNHLY and CDR2 FYNNEI come from the germline V gene. This CDR3 spans 15 amino acids. V was clipped by 6 bases and J by 1 base, with 14 bases between them. CDR3: CASSQQGGGTDTQYF. CDR3 DNA sequence: TGTGCCAGCAGCCAACAGGGGGGGGGCACAGATACGCAGTATTTT. Looking up the rest from reference TRBV2 and TRBJ2-3 gives the full variable domain: EPEVTQTPSHQVTQMGQEVILRCVPISNHLYFYWYRQILGQKVEFLVSFYNNEISEKSEIFDDQFSVERPDGSNFTLKIRSTKLEDSAMYFCASSQQGGGTDTQYFGPGTRLTVL.

The gene calls are TRBV6-1 and TRBJ1-5, with D uncertain. Germline V lookup: CDR1 MNHNS, CDR2 SASEGT. This CDR3 region has 13 residues. The V end was cut by 1 base, the J end by 8 bases, with 9 bases between. In DNA, the CDR3 is TGTGCCAGCAGTGAAGTGTTTGGAGAGCCCCAGCATTTT. Its translation: CASSEVFGEPQHF.

V gene TRBV5-1 combines with J gene TRBJ1-5, with TRBD1 identical over 7 bases. Losses at the gene ends were 5 bases for V and 0 bases for J; bases not matched to a gene: 2. This CDR3 region has 14 residues. Germline CDR1 SGHRS, CDR2 YFSETQ. CDR3 in amino acids: CASSPGGSNQPQHF. CDR3 nucleotides: TGCGCCAGCAGTCCAGGGGGTAGCAATCAGCCCCAGCATTTT. Together with reference TRBV5-1 and TRBJ1-5, the CDR3 gives the full variable domain: KAGVTQTPRYLIKTRGQQVTLSCSPISGHRSVSWYQQTPGQGLQFLFEYFSETQRNKGNFPGRFSGRQFSNSRSEMNVSTLELGDSALYLCASSPGGSNQPQHFGDGTRLSIL.

The rearrangement joins TRBV2 to TRBJ1-2; no clear D. The germline CDR1 and CDR2 sequences are SNHLY and FYNNEI. The CDR3 contains 14 residues. The V and J ends lost 1 base and 6 bases respectively, with 12 bases between them. The CDR3 here is CASSEGGEVDGYTF. The CDR3 coding sequence is TGTGCCAGCAGTGAAGGTGGGGAGGTGGATGGCTACACCTTC.

As DNA, the CDR3 is TGTGCCAGCAGTCCCCGGCGGACAGGGGTGGGTGGGGCCAACGTCCTGACTTTC. Translation gives CASSPRRTGVGGANVLTF. V is TRBV6-6 and J is TRBJ2-6; 9 nucleotides agree with TRBD1. Germline V lookup: CDR1 MNHNY, CDR2 SVGAGI (reference sequence). Losses at the gene ends were 5 bases for V and 3 bases for J; bases not matched to a gene: 11. This CDR3 contains 18 residues.

With regard to this clone: This CDR3 is also generated by other DNA sequences in the sample. The rearrangement uses TRBV2 and TRBJ1-2, with 8 nucleotides matching TRBD1. Germline V gene data show CDR1 as SNHLY and CDR2 as FYNNEI. CDR3 length: 14 amino acids. V was clipped by 5 bases and J by 2 bases; unmatched bases: 4. In DNA, the CDR3 is TGTGCCAGCAGTTCTCGGACAGGGAACTATGGCTACACCTTC. It is translated as CASSSRTGNYGYTF.

The V call is TRBV2, the J call TRBJ2-3; 12 bases align to TRBD2. CDR1 is SNHLY, CDR2 FYNNEI, per germline. The CDR3 has 15 residues. The V gene end was trimmed by 6 bases and the J gene end by 5 bases; junction bases not matched to a gene: 6. In DNA form, the CDR3 reads TGTGCCAGCAGCGCTAGCGGGGGGGCCGTAGATACGCAGTATTTT. Protein: CASSASGGAVDTQYF.

This sequence joins TRBV10-3 and TRBJ1-2; D is ambiguous. Trimming shortened V by 8 bases and J by 0 bases, and 7 bases separated the two germline ends. This CDR3 is 12 amino acids long. Germline CDR1 ENHRY, CDR2 SYGVKD. Here the CDR3 DNA reads TGTGCCATCTCCCAGACTAACTATGGCTACACCTTC. Amino acids: CAISQTNYGYTF.